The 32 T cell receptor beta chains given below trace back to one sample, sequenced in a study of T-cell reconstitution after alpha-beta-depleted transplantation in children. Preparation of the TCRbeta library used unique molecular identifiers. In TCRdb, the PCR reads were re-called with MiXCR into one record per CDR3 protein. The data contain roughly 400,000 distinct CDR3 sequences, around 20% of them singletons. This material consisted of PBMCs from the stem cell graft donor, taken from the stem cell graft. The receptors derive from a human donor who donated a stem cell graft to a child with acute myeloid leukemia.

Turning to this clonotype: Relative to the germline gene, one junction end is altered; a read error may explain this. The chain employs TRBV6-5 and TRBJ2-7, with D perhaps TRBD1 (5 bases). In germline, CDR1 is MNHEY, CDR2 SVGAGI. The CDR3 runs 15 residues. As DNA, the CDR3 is TGTGCCAGCAGTTACTCCACCCAGGGCGTGTACGAGGAGTACTTC. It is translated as CASSYSTQGVYEEYF.

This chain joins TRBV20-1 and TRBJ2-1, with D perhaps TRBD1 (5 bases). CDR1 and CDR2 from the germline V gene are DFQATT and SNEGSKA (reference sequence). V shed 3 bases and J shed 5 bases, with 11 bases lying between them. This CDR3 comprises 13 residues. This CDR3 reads CSARGRTNNEQFF. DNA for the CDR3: TGCAGTGCTAGGGGGCGGACCAACAATGAGCAGTTCTTC.

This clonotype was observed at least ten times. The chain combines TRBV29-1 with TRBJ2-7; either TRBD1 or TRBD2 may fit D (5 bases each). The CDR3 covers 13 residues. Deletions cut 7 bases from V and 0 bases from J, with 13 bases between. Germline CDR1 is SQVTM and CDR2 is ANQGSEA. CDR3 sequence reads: CSAGAGSSYEQYF. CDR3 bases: TGCAGCGCCGGGGCAGGGAGCTCCTACGAGCAGTACTTC.

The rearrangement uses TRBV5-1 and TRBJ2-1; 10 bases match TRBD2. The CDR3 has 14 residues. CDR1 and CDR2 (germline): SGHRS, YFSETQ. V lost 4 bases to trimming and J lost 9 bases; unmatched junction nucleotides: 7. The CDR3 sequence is CASSNNSGGGEQFF. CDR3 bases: TGCGCCAGCAGCAACAACAGCGGGGGGGGTGAGCAGTTCTTC.

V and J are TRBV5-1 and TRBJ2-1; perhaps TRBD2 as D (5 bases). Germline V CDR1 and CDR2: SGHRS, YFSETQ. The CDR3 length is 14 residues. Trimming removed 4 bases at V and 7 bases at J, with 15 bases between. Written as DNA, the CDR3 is TGCGCCAGCAGCCACTTGTCCGGGGAGAATGAGCAGTTCTTC. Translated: CASSHLSGENEQFF.

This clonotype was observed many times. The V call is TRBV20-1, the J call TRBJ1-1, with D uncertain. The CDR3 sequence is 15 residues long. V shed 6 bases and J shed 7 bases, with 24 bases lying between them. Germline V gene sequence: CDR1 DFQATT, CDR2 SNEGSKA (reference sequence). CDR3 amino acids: CSAEKSVRGQGEAFF. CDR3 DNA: TGCAGTGCGGAGAAGTCAGTTCGAGGGCAAGGTGAAGCTTTCTTT.

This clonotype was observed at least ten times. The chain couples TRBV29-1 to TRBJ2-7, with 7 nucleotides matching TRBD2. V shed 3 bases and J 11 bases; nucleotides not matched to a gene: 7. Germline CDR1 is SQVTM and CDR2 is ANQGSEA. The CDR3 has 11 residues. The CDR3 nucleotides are TGCAGCGTTGAGACGGGGGGTCGGGAGTACTTC. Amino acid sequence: CSVETGGREYF.

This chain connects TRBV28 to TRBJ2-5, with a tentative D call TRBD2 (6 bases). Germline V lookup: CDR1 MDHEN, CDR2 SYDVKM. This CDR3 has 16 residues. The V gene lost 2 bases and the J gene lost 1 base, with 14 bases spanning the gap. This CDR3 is CASSLDPKGGQETQYF. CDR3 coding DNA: TGTGCCAGCAGTTTAGACCCGAAGGGAGGCCAAGAGACCCAGTACTTC.

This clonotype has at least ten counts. The CDR3 region has the DNA TGCAGTGCTAGGGCAGGGGCAACTAACACTGAAGCTTTCTTT. Protein sequence: CSARAGATNTEAFF. The V call is TRBV20-1, the J call TRBJ1-1, with a possible D match to TRBD1 (6 bases). V was pared by 3 bases and J by 2 bases, with 13 bases between. Germline CDR1 is DFQATT and CDR2 is SNEGSKA (reference sequence). CDR3 length: 14 amino acids.

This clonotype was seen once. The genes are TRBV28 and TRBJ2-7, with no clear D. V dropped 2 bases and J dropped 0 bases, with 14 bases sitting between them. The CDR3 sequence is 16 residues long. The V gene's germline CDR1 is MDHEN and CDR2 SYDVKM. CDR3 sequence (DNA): TGTGCCAGCAGTTTACCCCCTAATAGCAGCTCCTACGAGCAGTACTTC. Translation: CASSLPPNSSSYEQYF.

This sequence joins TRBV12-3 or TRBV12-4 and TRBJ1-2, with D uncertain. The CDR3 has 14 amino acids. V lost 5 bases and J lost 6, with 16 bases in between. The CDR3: CASSPKNSTNGYTF. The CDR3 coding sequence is TGTGCCAGCAGTCCTAAGAACAGCACAAATGGCTACACCTTC.

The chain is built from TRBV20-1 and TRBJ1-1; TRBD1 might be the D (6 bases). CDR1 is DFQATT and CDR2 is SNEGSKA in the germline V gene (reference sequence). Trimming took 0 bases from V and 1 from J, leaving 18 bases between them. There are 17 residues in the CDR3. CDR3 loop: CSARDPRGGSTNTEAFF. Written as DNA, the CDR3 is TGCAGTGCTAGAGATCCGAGAGGGGGAAGCACGAACACTGAAGCTTTCTTT.

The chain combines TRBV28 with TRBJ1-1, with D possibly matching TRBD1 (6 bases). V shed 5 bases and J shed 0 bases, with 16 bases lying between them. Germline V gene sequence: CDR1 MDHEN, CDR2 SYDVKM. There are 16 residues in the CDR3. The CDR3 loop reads CASSSGGADLNTEAFF. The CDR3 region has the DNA TGTGCCAGCAGTAGTGGGGGGGCTGACCTGAACACTGAAGCTTTCTTT.

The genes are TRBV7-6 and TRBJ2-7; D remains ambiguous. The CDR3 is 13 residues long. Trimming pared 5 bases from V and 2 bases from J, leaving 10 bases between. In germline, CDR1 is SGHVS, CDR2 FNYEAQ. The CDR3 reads CASSRTLAYEQYF. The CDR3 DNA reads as TGTGCCAGCAGCCGTACCCTAGCCTACGAGCAGTACTTC.

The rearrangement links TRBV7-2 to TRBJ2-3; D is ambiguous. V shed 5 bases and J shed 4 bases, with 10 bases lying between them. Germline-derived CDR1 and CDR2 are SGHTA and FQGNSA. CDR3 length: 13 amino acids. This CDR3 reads CASSLGPADTQYF. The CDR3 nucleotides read TGTGCCAGCAGCCTCGGACCAGCAGATACGCAGTATTTT.

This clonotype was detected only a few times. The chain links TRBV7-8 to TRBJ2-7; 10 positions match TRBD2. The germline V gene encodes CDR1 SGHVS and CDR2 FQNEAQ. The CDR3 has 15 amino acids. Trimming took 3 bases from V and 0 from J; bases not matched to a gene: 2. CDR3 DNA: TGTGCCAGCAGCTTTCCTAGCGGGGGCTCCTACGAGCAGTACTTC. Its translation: CASSFPSGGSYEQYF.

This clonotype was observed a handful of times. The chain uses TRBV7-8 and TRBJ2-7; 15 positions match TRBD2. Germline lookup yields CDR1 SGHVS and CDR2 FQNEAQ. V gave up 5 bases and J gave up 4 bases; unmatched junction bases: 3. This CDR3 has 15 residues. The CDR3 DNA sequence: TGTGCCAGCAGCGCTGGGACTAGCGGGAGGTACGAGCAGTACTTC. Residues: CASSAGTSGRYEQYF.

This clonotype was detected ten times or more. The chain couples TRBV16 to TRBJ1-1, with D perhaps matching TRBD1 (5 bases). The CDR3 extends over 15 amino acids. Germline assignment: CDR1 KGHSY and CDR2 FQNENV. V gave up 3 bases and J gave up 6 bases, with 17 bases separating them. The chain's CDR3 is CASSHPVGGSAEAFF. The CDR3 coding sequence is TGTGCCAGCAGCCACCCCGTGGGGGGGTCGGCTGAAGCTTTCTTT.

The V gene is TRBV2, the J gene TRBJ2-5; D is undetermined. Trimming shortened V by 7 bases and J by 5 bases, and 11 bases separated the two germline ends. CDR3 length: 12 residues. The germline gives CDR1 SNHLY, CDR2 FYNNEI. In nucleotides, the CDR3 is TGTGCCAGCACGGAAGGGCCCGAGACCCAGTACTTC. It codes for CASTEGPETQYF. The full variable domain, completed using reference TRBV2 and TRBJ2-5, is EPEVTQTPSHQVTQMGQEVILRCVPISNHLYFYWYRQILGQKVEFLVSFYNNEISEKSEIFDDQFSVERPDGSNFTLKIRSTKLEDSAMYFCASTEGPETQYFGPGTRLLVL.

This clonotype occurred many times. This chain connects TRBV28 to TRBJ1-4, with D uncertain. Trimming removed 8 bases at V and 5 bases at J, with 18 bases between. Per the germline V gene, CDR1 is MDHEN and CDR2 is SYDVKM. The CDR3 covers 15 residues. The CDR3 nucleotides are TGTGCCAGCTCCCAAGGAGGACGGAGGAATGAAAAACTGTTTTTT. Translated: CASSQGGRRNEKLFF.

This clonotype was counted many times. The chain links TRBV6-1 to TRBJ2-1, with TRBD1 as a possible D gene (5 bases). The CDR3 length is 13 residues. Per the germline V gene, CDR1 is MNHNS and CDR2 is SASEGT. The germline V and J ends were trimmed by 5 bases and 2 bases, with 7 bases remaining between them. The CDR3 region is CASSTGAYNEQFF. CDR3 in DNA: TGTGCCAGCAGTACAGGAGCCTACAATGAGCAGTTCTTC.

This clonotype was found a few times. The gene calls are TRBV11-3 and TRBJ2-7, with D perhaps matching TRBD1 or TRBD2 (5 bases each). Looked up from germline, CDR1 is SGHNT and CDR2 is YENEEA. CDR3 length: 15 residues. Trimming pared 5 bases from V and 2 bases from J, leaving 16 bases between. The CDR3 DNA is TGTGCCAGCAGCACACAAAGGGACGGTGCCTACGAGCAGTACTTC. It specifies CASSTQRDGAYEQYF.

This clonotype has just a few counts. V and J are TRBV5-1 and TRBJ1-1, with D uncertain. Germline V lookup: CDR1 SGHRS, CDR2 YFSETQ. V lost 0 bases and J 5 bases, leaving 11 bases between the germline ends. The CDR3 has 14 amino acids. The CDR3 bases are TGCGCCAGCAGCTTGGGGAGCCCCAGAACTGAAGCTTTCTTT. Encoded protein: CASSLGSPRTEAFF.

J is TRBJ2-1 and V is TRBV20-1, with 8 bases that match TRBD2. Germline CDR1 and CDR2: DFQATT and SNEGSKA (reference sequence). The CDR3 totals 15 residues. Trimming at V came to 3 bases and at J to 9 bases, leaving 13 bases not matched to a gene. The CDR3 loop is CSARPRTSNSGEQFF. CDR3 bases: TGCAGTGCTAGGCCGCGGACTAGCAACTCCGGTGAGCAGTTCTTC.

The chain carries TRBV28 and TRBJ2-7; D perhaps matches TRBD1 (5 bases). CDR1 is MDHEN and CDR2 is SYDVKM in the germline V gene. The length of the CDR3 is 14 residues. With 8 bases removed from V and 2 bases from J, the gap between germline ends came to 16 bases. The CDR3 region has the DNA TGTGCCAGCGGGGCCTCCCTAGGGGCCTACGAGCAGTACTTC. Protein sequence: CASGASLGAYEQYF.

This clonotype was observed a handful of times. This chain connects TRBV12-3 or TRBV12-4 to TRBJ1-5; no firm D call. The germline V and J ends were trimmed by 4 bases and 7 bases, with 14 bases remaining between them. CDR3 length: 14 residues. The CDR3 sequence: CASSSDQVGQPQHF. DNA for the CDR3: TGTGCCAGCAGTTCCGACCAGGTCGGACAGCCCCAGCATTTT.

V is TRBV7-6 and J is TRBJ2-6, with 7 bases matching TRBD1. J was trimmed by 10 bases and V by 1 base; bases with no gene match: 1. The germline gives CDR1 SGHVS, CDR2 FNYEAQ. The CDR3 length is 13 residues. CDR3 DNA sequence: TGTGCCAGCAGCTTAGGACAGGGAAACGTCCTGACTTTC. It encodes CASSLGQGNVLTF.

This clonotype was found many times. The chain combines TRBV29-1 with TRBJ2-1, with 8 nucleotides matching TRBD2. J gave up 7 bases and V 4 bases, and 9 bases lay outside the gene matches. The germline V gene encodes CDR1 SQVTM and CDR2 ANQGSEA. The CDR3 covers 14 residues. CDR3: CSVVLREVRNEQFF. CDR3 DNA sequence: TGCAGCGTTGTGTTGCGGGAGGTGCGGAATGAGCAGTTCTTC.

This chain's CDR3 is CASSKDGSTDTQYF. The DNA for the CDR3 is TGTGCCAGCAGCAAGGACGGAAGCACAGATACGCAGTATTTT. The J gene is TRBJ2-3, the V gene TRBV21-1. TRBV21-1 corresponds to a pseudogene. The CDR3 consists of 14 residues.

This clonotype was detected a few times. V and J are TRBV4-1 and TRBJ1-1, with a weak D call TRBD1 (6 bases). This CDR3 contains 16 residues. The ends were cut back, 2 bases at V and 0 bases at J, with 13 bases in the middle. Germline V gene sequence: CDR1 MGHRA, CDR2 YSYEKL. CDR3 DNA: TGCGCCAGCAGCCAACCCGGACAGATCATGAACACTGAAGCTTTCTTT. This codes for CASSQPGQIMNTEAFF.

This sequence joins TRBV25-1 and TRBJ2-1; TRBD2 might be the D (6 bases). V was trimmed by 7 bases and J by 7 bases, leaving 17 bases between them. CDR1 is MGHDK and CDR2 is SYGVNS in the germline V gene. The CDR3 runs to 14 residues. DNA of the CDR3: TGTGCCAGCATCGACGGGGCGGGAAGGAATGAGCAGTTCTTC. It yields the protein CASIDGAGRNEQFF. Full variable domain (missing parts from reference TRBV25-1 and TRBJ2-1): EADIYQTPRYLVIGTGKKITLECSQTMGHDKMYWYQQDPGMELHLIHYSYGVNSTEKGDLSSESTVSRIRTEHFPLTLESARPSHTSQYLCASIDGAGRNEQFFGPGTRLTVL.

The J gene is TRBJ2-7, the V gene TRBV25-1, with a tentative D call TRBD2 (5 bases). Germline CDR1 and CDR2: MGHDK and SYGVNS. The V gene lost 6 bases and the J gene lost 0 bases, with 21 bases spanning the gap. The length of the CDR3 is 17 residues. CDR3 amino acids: CASSQEGRIPSSYEQYF. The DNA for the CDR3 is TGTGCCAGCAGCCAAGAGGGCCGGATCCCAAGCTCCTACGAGCAGTACTTC.